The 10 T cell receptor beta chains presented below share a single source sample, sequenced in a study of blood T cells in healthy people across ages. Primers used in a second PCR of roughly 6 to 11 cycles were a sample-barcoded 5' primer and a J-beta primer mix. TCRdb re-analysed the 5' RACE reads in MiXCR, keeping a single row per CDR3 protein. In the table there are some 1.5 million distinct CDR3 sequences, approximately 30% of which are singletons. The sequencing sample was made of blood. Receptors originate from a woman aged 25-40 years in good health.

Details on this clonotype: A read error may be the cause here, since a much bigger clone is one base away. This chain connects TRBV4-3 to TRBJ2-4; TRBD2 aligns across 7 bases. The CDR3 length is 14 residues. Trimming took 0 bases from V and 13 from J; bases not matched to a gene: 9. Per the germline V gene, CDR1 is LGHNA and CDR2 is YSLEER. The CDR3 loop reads CASSQDLTSNKQYF. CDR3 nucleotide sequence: TGCGCCAGCAGCCAAGATTTGACTAGCAACAAGCAGTACTTC.

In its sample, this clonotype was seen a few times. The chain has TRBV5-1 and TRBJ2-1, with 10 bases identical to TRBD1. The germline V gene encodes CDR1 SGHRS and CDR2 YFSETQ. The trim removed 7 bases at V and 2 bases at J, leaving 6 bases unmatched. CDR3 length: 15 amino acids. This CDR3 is CASQTGGLPYNEQFF. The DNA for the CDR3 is TGCGCCAGCCAGACAGGGGGCCTGCCCTACAATGAGCAGTTCTTC.

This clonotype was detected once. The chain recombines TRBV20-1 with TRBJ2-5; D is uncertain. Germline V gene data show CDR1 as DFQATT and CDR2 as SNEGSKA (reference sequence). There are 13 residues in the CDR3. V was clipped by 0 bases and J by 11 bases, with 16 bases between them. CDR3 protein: CSARERLYNEQYF. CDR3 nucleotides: TGCAGTGCTAGAGAACGCCTCTACAATGAGCAGTACTTC.

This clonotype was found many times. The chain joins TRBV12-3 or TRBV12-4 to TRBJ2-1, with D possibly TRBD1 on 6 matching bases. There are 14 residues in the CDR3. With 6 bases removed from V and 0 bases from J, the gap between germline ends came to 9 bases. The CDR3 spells CASSRDTSYNEQFF. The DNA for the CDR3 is TGTGCCAGCAGCCGGGACACCTCCTACAATGAGCAGTTCTTC.

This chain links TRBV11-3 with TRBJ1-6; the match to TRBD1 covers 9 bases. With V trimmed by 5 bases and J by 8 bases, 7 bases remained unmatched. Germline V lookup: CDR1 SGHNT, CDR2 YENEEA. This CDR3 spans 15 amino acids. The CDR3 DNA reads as TGTGCCAGCAGCGAGGGGACAGGGATTGATTCACCCCTCCACTTT. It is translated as CASSEGTGIDSPLHF.

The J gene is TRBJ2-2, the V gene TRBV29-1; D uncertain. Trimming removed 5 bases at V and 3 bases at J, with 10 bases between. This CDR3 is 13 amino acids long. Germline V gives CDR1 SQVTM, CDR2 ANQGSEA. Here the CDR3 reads CSVLRWDTGELFF. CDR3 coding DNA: TGCAGCGTTCTGAGGTGGGACACCGGGGAGCTGTTTTTT.

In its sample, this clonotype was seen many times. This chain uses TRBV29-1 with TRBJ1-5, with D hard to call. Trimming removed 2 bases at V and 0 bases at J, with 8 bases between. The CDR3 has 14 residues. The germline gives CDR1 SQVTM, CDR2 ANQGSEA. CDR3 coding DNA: TGCAGCGTTGAAAAACTGGATAGCAATCAGCCCCAGCATTTT. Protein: CSVEKLDSNQPQHF.

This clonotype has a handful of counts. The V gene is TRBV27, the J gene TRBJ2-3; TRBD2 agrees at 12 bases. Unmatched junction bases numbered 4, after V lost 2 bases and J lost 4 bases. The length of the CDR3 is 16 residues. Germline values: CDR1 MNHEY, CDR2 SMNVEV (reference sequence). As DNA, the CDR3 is TGTGCCAGCAGTTTACCGTCTAGCGGGAGGGCAGATACGCAGTATTTT. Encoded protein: CASSLPSSGRADTQYF.

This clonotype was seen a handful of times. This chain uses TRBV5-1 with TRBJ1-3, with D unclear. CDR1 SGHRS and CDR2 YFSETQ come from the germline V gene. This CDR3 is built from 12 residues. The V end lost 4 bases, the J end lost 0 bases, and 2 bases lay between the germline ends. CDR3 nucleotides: TGCGCCAGCAGCGGCTCTGGAAACACCATATATTTT. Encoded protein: CASSGSGNTIYF.

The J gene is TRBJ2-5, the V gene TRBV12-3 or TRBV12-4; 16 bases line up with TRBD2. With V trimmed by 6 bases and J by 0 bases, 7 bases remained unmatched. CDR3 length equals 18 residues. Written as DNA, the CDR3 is TGTGCCAGCAGATTGGGACTAGCGGGGGGGCTGTACCAAGAGACCCAGTACTTC. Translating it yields CASRLGLAGGLYQETQYF.